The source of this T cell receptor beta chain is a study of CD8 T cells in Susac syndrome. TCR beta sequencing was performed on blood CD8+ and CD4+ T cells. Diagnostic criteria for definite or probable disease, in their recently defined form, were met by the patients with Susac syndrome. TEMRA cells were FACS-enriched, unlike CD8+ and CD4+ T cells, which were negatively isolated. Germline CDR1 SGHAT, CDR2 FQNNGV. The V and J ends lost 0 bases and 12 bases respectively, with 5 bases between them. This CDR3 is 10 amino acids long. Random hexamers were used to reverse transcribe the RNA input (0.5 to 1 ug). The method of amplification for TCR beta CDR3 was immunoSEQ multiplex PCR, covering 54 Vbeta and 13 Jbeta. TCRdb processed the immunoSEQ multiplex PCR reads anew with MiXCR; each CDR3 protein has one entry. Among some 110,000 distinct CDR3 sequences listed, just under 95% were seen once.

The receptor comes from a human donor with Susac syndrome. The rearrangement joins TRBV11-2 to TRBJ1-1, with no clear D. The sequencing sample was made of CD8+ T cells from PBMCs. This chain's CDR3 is CASSLDATFF. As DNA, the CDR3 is TGTGCCAGCAGCTTAGACGCGACTTTCTTT.